Shown below are 23 T cell receptor beta chains from a single sample sequenced in a study of cytomegalovirus exposure and HLA in healthy donors. Researchers ran the PCR with 60 Vbeta and 13 Jbeta primers. Profiled with immunoSEQ multiplex PCR; TCRdb holds only in-frame clones, not every one. In the table there are 170,000 or so clones, about three quarters of which are singletons. What was sequenced was PBMCs. All receptors derive from a man in his forties or fifties in good health and CMV-seronegative.

The chain employs TRBV7-8 and TRBJ2-7, with a weak D call TRBD1 (6 bases). The germline V and J ends were trimmed by 5 bases and 0 bases, with 23 bases remaining between them. This CDR3 spans 18 amino acids. Germline CDR1 SGHVS, CDR2 FQNEAQ. CDR3 sequence: CASSPIPRGQRSSYEQYF. CDR3 DNA sequence: TGTGCCAGCAGCCCGATCCCCCGCGGACAGCGCAGCTCCTACGAGCAGTACTTC. Complete variable domain (other parts from reference TRBV7-8 and TRBJ2-7): GAGVSQSPRYKVAKRGQDVALRCDPISGHVSLFWYQQALGQGPEFLTYFQNEAQLDKSGLPSDRFFAERPEGSVSTLKIQRTQQEDSAVYLCASSPIPRGQRSSYEQYFGPGTRLTVT.

V is TRBV6-6 and J is TRBJ1-4, with unresolved D. This CDR3 region has 14 residues. Trimming took 5 bases from V and 4 from J, leaving 11 bases between them. Germline-derived CDR1 and CDR2 are MNHNY and SVGAGI (reference sequence). The CDR3 DNA reads TGTGCCAGCAGTCTGGTCCGAGGTAATGAAAAACTGTTTTTT. Encoded protein: CASSLVRGNEKLFF.

V and J are TRBV7-2 and TRBJ2-2, with a possible D match to TRBD2 (5 bases). V was shortened by 1 base and J by 3 bases, with 9 bases between the two germline ends. The CDR3 loop spans 15 amino acids. Looked up from germline, CDR1 is SGHTA and CDR2 is FQGNSA. The CDR3 nucleotides are TGTGCCAGCAGCTTAGTGAGAGGGTACACCGGGGAGCTGTTTTTT. Its protein product is CASSLVRGYTGELFF.

This chain's CDR3 is CASSALAGVNEQFF. In nucleotides, the CDR3 is TGCGCCAGCAGTGCGCTAGCGGGGGTCAATGAGCAGTTCTTC. The J gene is TRBJ2-1, the V gene TRBV10-2; 10 bases align to TRBD2. The J segment lost 6 bases and the V segment lost 4 bases, leaving 3 bases of the junction unmatched. CDR1 WSHSY and CDR2 SAAADI come from the germline V gene. The CDR3 length is 14 residues.

The rearrangement joins TRBV14 to TRBJ2-1; 9 bases are shared with TRBD1. Per the germline V gene, CDR1 is SGHDN and CDR2 is FVKESK. This CDR3 has 16 residues. With 3 bases clipped from V and 6 bases from J, the junction kept 9 bases outside the gene matches. CDR3 nucleotides: TGTGCCAGCAGCCAGATTGGGGACAGGGTTGTCAATGAGCAGTTCTTC. Translated: CASSQIGDRVVNEQFF. The whole variable domain, filled in from reference TRBV14 and TRBJ2-1, reads EAGVTQFPSHSVIEKGQTVTLRCDPISGHDNLYWYRRVMGKEIKFLLHFVKESKQDESGMPNNRFLAERTGGTYSTLKVQPAELEDSGVYFCASSQIGDRVVNEQFFGPGTRLTVL.

This clone was seen a handful of times. This chain connects TRBV19 to TRBJ1-1, with 8 bases identical to TRBD1. The CDR3 is 14 residues long. The V and J ends lost 6 bases and 1 base, in that order; junction bases with no gene match: 4. The germline gives CDR1 LNHDA, CDR2 SQIVND (reference sequence). CDR3 nucleotides: TGTGCCAGTAGCCGGACAGGGCAGAACACTGAAGCTTTCTTT. Amino acids: CASSRTGQNTEAFF.

This clone was recorded once. The chain is built from TRBV5-1 and TRBJ2-5; D ambiguous. V lost 2 bases to trimming and J lost 1 base, with 9 bases between them. Germline assignment: CDR1 SGHRS and CDR2 YFSETQ. The CDR3 has 14 residues. CDR3 sequence reads: CASSFIQSQETQYF. The CDR3 DNA sequence: TGCGCCAGCAGCTTTATACAGTCCCAAGAGACCCAGTACTTC.

V usage is TRBV7-9 and J usage is TRBJ1-5, with D possibly being TRBD1 (6 bases). CDR1 and CDR2 from the germline V gene are SEHNR and FQNEAQ (reference sequence). With 4 bases removed from V and 0 bases from J, the gap between germline ends came to 16 bases. The CDR3 runs 17 residues. CDR3 bases: TGTGCCAGCAGCTCAGAACTCCGGACAGATAGCAATCAGCCCCAGCATTTT. Amino acid sequence: CASSSELRTDSNQPQHF.

The rearrangement uses TRBV19 and TRBJ1-2; D might be TRBD1 (6 bases). Germline V gene sequence: CDR1 LNHDA, CDR2 SQIVND (reference sequence). The CDR3 runs to 15 residues. V gave up 1 base and J gave up 3 bases, with 12 bases separating them. Here the CDR3 reads CASSIVGAGYYGYTF. In DNA form, the CDR3 reads TGTGCCAGTAGTATAGTGGGGGCCGGGTACTATGGCTACACCTTC.

V and J are TRBV30 and TRBJ2-7; TRBD1 agrees at 9 bases. Germline values: CDR1 GTSNPN, CDR2 SVGIG (reference sequence). V shed 6 bases and J 0 bases; nucleotides not matched to a gene: 6. This CDR3 comprises 14 residues. The CDR3 sequence is CACVDRGSSYEQYF. The CDR3 DNA sequence: TGTGCCTGTGTGGACAGGGGAAGCTCCTACGAGCAGTACTTC.

This chain connects TRBV6-1 to TRBJ2-7; D is perhaps TRBD2 (5 bases). Germline CDR1 MNHNS, CDR2 SASEGT. V lost 6 bases, J lost 0 bases, and 12 bases lay in between. This CDR3 has 14 amino acids. In DNA, the CDR3 is TGTGCCAGCAGAAGGGAGACGGCCTCCTACGAGCAGTACTTC. The encoded protein is CASRRETASYEQYF.

The genes are TRBV19 and TRBJ2-1, with TRBD1 as a possible D gene (5 bases). Trimming left V 0 bases short and J 0 bases short, with 9 bases between. This CDR3 has 16 residues. The germline V gene has CDR1 LNHDA and CDR2 SQIVND (reference sequence). The CDR3 is CASSIERTPSYNEQFF. The CDR3 bases are TGTGCCAGTAGTATAGAACGGACACCCTCCTACAATGAGCAGTTCTTC.

This clone was recorded a few times. The gene calls are TRBV6-1 and TRBJ1-2; 10 bases map to TRBD1. Germline V gene data show CDR1 as MNHNS and CDR2 as SASEGT. With V trimmed by 7 bases and J by 4 bases, 3 bases remained unmatched. The CDR3 totals 13 residues. CDR3 bases: TGTGCCAGCATGGACAGGGGGGGCTATGGCTACACCTTC. It yields the protein CASMDRGGYGYTF.

This chain links TRBV5-1 with TRBJ2-1; D perhaps matches TRBD2 (6 bases). V was cut by 5 bases and J by 0 bases, with 18 bases left in between. This CDR3 has 17 residues. Per the germline V gene, CDR1 is SGHRS and CDR2 is YFSETQ. Written as DNA, the CDR3 is TGCGCCAGCAGGAGCGGGTTAGACCTAAGCTCCTACAATGAGCAGTTCTTC. It encodes CASRSGLDLSSYNEQFF.

V and J are TRBV4-3 and TRBJ2-3, with D possibly being TRBD2 (5 bases). In germline, CDR1 is LGHNA, CDR2 YSLEER. V lost 2 bases and J 2 bases, leaving 17 bases between the germline ends. This CDR3 is 17 amino acids long. CDR3 sequence: CASSQQVAQPSTDTQYF. For the CDR3, the DNA is TGCGCCAGCAGCCAACAAGTAGCGCAGCCATCCACAGATACGCAGTATTTT.

This clone was recorded only once. The chain joins TRBV27 to TRBJ2-2; TRBD2 might be the D (6 bases). This CDR3 contains 14 residues. Germline values: CDR1 MNHEY, CDR2 SMNVEV (reference sequence). V lost 5 bases and J 6 bases, leaving 13 bases between the germline ends. CDR3 residues: CASSPLEGPGELFF. CDR3 nucleotides: TGTGCCAGCAGTCCCTTGGAGGGGCCCGGGGAGCTGTTTTTT.

The J gene is TRBJ1-1, the V gene TRBV6-5; no clear D gene. CDR1 is MNHEY, CDR2 SVGAGI, per germline. V gave up 2 bases and J gave up 4 bases, with 11 bases separating them. The CDR3 has 14 amino acids. CDR3: CASSYRQVGTEAFF. In nucleotides, the CDR3 is TGTGCCAGCAGTTACCGTCAGGTAGGCACTGAAGCTTTCTTT.

This clone occurred a few times. The chain joins TRBV11-1 to TRBJ2-4; tentatively, D is TRBD1 (6 bases). Per the germline V gene, CDR1 is SGHAT and CDR2 is FQDESV (reference sequence). CDR3 length: 17 residues. V lost 4 bases and J lost 2, with 18 bases in between. The CDR3, as DNA: TGTGCCAGCAGCTCATCCCGGGACACCCGGACCAAAAACATTCAGTACTTC. Protein product: CASSSSRDTRTKNIQYF.

This clone was seen a single time. This chain links TRBV2 with TRBJ1-1; tentatively, D is TRBD1 (6 bases). Germline V gene data show CDR1 as SNHLY and CDR2 as FYNNEI. CDR3 length equals 15 residues. Deletions cut 6 bases from V and 4 bases from J, with 18 bases between. The DNA of the CDR3 is TGTGCCAGCAGGACCCAGGGGATAGTGGGCACTGAAGCTTTCTTT. This encodes CASRTQGIVGTEAFF.

This chain links TRBV6-6 with TRBJ2-7; TRBD2 agrees at 7 bases. V lost 8 bases and J lost 0; bases outside the gene matches: 4. The CDR3 is made up of 13 amino acids. Looked up from germline, CDR1 is MNHNY and CDR2 is SVGAGI (reference sequence). DNA of the CDR3: TGTGCCAGCTACGGGGGGAGCTCCTACGAGCAGTACTTC. It is translated as CASYGGSSYEQYF.

V and J are TRBV7-2 and TRBJ2-3, with TRBD1 as a possible D gene (5 bases). The germline gives CDR1 SGHTA, CDR2 FQGNSA. There are 16 residues in the CDR3. Trimming shortened V by 5 bases and J by 0 bases, and 15 bases separated the two germline ends. The CDR3 reads CASSPRAAGSTDTQYF. CDR3 bases: TGTGCCAGCAGCCCTAGGGCGGCAGGGAGCACAGATACGCAGTATTTT.

This clone was counted a single time. The rearrangement uses TRBV27 and TRBJ2-1; 8 bases agree with TRBD2. Per the germline V gene, CDR1 is MNHEY and CDR2 is SMNVEV (reference sequence). The V and J ends lost 4 bases and 7 bases, in that order; junction bases with no gene match: 6. CDR3 size: 14 residues. The CDR3 is CASSSAGVFNEQFF. For the CDR3, the DNA is TGTGCCAGCAGTTCAGCGGGAGTTTTTAATGAGCAGTTCTTC.

The chain combines TRBV7-3 with TRBJ2-1; TRBD1 is a possible D gene (6 bases). Germline CDR1 and CDR2: SGHTA and FQGTGA. The CDR3 loop spans 13 amino acids. V lost 0 bases to trimming and J lost 8 bases, with 8 bases between them. CDR3: CASSLTRGYEQFF. The DNA of the CDR3 is TGTGCCAGCAGCTTAACCAGGGGCTATGAGCAGTTCTTC.